This T cell receptor beta chain was profiled in a study of somatic mutations in cytotoxic T cells in rheumatoid arthritis. Overall study: Among the T-cell populations stained with V beta antibodies, some were separated by flow sorting at nearly 100% purity, including V beta1+ cells whose TCRB was sequenced.

Whole-study findings and limits: The study found CD8+ clonality increased with age in rheumatoid arthritis patients, not healthy controls.

Trimming removed 4 bases from V and 9 bases from J, with 20 bases in between. The CDR3 contains 16 residues. Germline assignment: CDR1 SGHNT and CDR2 YYREEE (reference sequence). Positive selection using magnetic beads isolated the CD4+ and CD8+ cells (purity was checked by flow cytometry). Generated by immunoSEQ multiplex PCR, the TCRdb table keeps only in-frame clones and is missing some. The repertoire includes several thousand clones, over 75% of them detected once, and 9.5% to 12% sits in the top ten. A word on this clone: Its specificity is unknown.

The clonotype originates from an adult with rheumatoid arthritis. V usage is TRBV5-4 and J usage is TRBJ1-6; D unclear. The sample consisted of CD8+ T cells sorted from blood. The CDR3 DNA reads TGTGCCAGCAGCCTGGCGCTTGGCGGAGTCGTTTCACCCCTCCACTTT. It specifies CASSLALGGVVSPLHF. The whole variable domain, remainder taken from reference TRBV5-4 and TRBJ1-6, is ETGVTQSPTHLIKTRGQQVTLRCSSQSGHNTVSWYQQALGQGPQFIFQYYREEENGRGNFPPRFSGLQFPNYSSELNVNALELDDSALYLCASSLALGGVVSPLHFGNGTRLTVT.